The entry below describes one T cell receptor beta chain. Its antigen remains unidentified. No per-base quality is available; no much larger clone lies one base away. The sample comes from a study of T cells in localized non-small cell lung cancer (dated by TCRdb to 2018 to 2021). Study-level background: The study examined T cell repertoires in 200 to 250 patients with early-stage NSCLC and compared tumors with uninvolved tumor-adjacent lungs. The cohort was made up of 236 treatment-naive NSCLC patients whose localized lung tumors had been resected. NSCLC patients had a mean age of roughly 69 years, and 129 were male and more than 90 female.

TCR beta CDR3 regions were sequenced from DNA using the immunoSEQ Assay. Per the source publication's procedure: To compute T cell density, TCR beta template counts were normalized to usable DNA, which was estimated by amplifying housekeeping genes. Richness was estimated using the preseqR package, with extrapolation to 400,000 templates for PBMC samples and to 120,000 templates for tissue samples. Clonality was taken to be one minus Pielou's evenness. Tissue-enriched TCRs were identified by differential abundance testing using productive amino-acid clonotypes, minimum total count 5 and alpha 0.1. Repertoire overlap between compartments was quantified with the Jaccard Index and Morisita Overlap Index. TCR beta CDR3s were clustered by GLIPH together with public tetramer-defined viral CDR3s, and at least three viral sequences plus V-gene enrichment were required for viral motifs. This immuneACCESS table, as held by TCRdb, lists in-frame sequences with V and J called but not all clones. Of the missing ones, under half trace to an unresolved V gene in checked studies; the others have no known cause. Clone size and V and J calls were adopted from that table, with D and trimming inferred from the DNA. In this sample the table shows roughly 1,900 clones, less than 40% of which occur a single time. The ten largest clones capture 7% to 8% of the sample.

Findings and caveats that apply to the study as a whole: Longer overall survival was associated with higher blood T cell density, whereas shorter survival was associated with higher adjacent-lung clonality. Of the top 100 tumor clones, a median of roughly 56 were detected in paired uninvolved adjacent lung; around 30 were also among that lung's top 100. Uninvolved tumor-adjacent lung showed the highest T cell clonality, higher than tumor, which suggests more focused antigenic responses in the uninvolved tumor-adjacent lung. Multi-region tumor sequencing was not performed, so intratumor heterogeneity could not be excluded. Since the design was exploratory, TCR variables were selected using unadjusted p-values with no false-discovery rate correction.

The CDR1 and CDR2 encoded by the germline V gene (reference sequence) are GTSNPN and SVGIG. From V the trimming removes 8 bases and from J it removes 1 base, while the gene matches leave 6 bases of the junction unaccounted for. The CDR3, cysteine through phenylalanine, is 13 amino acids long. Just the 39-base CDR3 DNA is kept, in frame starting at base 1. At diagnosis, tumor, uninvolved tumor-adjacent lung and peripheral blood were collected and then preserved as a mix of FFPE and fresh-frozen material. The TCR originated in a female donor of 60 years or more with stage II squamous cell lung carcinoma. Sample: lung tumor tissue, taken before any cancer treatment. The rearranged chain carries TRBV30 and TRBJ1-1; 8 of the junction bases match TRBD1. The CDR3 sequence is CARRQGPNTEAFF. The bases read TGTGCCCGCCGACAGGGGCCGAACACTGAAGCTTTCTTT.